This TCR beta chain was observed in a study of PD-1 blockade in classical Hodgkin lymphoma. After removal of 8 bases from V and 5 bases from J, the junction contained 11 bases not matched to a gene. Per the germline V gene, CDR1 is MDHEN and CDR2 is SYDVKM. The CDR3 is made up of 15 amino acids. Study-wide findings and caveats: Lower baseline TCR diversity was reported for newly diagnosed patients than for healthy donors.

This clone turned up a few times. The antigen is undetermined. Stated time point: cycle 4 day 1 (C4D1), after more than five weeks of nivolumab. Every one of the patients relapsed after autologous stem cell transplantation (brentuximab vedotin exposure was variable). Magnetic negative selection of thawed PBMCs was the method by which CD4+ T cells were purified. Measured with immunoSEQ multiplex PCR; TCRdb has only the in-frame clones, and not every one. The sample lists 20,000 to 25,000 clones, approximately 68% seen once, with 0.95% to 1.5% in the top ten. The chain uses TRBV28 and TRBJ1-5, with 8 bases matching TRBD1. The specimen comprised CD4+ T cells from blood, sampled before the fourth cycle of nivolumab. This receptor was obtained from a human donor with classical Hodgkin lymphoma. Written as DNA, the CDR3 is TGTGCCAGCGGTCGTGGACAGGGAGGGGATCAGCCCCAGCATTTT. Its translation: CASGRGQGGDQPQHF.